This passage covers 21 T cell receptor beta chains from one sample sequenced in a study of Ad26.COV2.S vaccination and SARS-CoV-2 variants. The data were produced by immunoSEQ multiplex PCR, yet TCRdb's version contains in-frame clones alone and is incomplete. The profile shows about 350,000 clones, about 90% of them singletons. The sequencing here drew on peripheral blood, taken after recovery from COVID-19. Receptor source: a human donor who had recovered from COVID-19.

This chain joins TRBV9 and TRBJ1-2; 7 bases line up with TRBD1. This CDR3 spans 13 amino acids. The V gene end was trimmed by 0 bases and the J gene end by 10 bases; junction bases not matched to a gene: 6. CDR1 is SGDLS and CDR2 is YYNGEE in the germline V gene. CDR3 sequence: CASSVVKTGTYTF. Written as DNA, the CDR3 is TGTGCCAGCAGCGTAGTTAAGACAGGGACCTACACCTTC.

A few counts support this clone. The V and J genes are TRBV7-9 and TRBJ1-5; weak D call: TRBD1 (5 bases). This CDR3 contains 14 residues. Trimming removed 5 bases at V and 9 bases at J, with 17 bases between. CDR1 and CDR2 from the germline V gene are SEHNR and FQNEAQ (reference sequence). CDR3 region: CASSPPDSDRPQHF. The DNA for the CDR3 is TGTGCCAGCAGCCCACCCGACAGTGATCGGCCCCAGCATTTT.

The genes are TRBV9 and TRBJ2-1; TRBD2 matches at 16 bases. The CDR3 sequence is 17 residues long. The V segment lost 3 bases and the J segment 6 bases; nucleotides outside the gene matches: 6. Germline V lookup: CDR1 SGDLS, CDR2 YYNGEE. CDR3 loop: CASSAGTSGGARNEQFF. The CDR3 nucleotides are TGTGCCAGCAGCGCCGGGACTAGCGGGGGGGCCCGCAATGAGCAGTTCTTC.

There are a few counts of this clone. The CDR3 sequence is CASSPPSGGQPQHF. For the CDR3, the DNA is TGTGCCAGCTCACCACCGTCCGGCGGTCAGCCCCAGCATTTT. The chain joins TRBV18 to TRBJ1-5, with unresolved D. This CDR3 comprises 14 residues. CDR1 and CDR2 (germline): KGHSH, LQKENI. V dropped 0 bases and J dropped 6 bases, with 9 bases sitting between them.

J is TRBJ1-1 and V is TRBV6-2 or TRBV6-3; D is perhaps TRBD1 (5 bases). This CDR3 is 13 amino acids long. Germline loops: CDR1 MNHEY, CDR2 SVGEGT. Deletions cut 3 bases from V and 3 bases from J, with 8 bases between. The CDR3 DNA follows: TGTGCCAGCAGTTATGTAGGGGACACTGAAGCTTTCTTT. As protein: CASSYVGDTEAFF.

CDR3 residues: CASSSDIPGQLDNEQFF. Here the CDR3 DNA reads TGTGCCAGTAGTAGCGACATACCGGGACAGCTTGACAATGAGCAGTTCTTC. This chain uses TRBV19 with TRBJ2-1, with 7 bases that match TRBD1. Trimming cost V 4 bases and J 5 bases; bases outside gene matches: 14. The CDR3 consists of 17 residues. Looked up from germline, CDR1 is LNHDA and CDR2 is SQIVND (reference sequence).

V is TRBV11-2 and J is TRBJ2-2, with D possibly matching TRBD2 (6 bases). The CDR3 spans 16 residues. V lost 1 base and J lost 2, with 11 bases in between. The germline gives CDR1 SGHAT, CDR2 FQNNGV. CDR3 sequence: CASSLGGVLNTGELFF. The CDR3 nucleotides are TGTGCCAGCAGCTTAGGGGGGGTCCTCAACACCGGGGAGCTGTTTTTT.

The V call is TRBV5-4, the J call TRBJ2-2, with 9 bases that match TRBD2. Germline V gives CDR1 SGHNT, CDR2 YYREEE (reference sequence). J was trimmed by 3 bases and V by 0 bases; bases with no gene match: 12. CDR3 length: 19 residues. This CDR3 reads CASSLVGKAGGQDTGELFF. In DNA, the CDR3 is TGTGCCAGCAGCTTGGTTGGCAAAGCGGGGGGCCAAGACACCGGGGAGCTGTTTTTT.

The V gene is TRBV5-1, the J gene TRBJ2-3; D uncertain. The CDR3 is made up of 17 amino acids. In germline, CDR1 is SGHRS, CDR2 YFSETQ. With 2 bases removed from V and 6 bases from J, the gap between germline ends came to 22 bases. The CDR3 nucleotides are TGCGCCAGCAGCTTAATACGGGCACGCCTTTTTTGGGATACGCAGTATTTT. This sequence encodes CASSLIRARLFWDTQYF.

This clone was picked up a small number of times. The chain combines TRBV29-1 with TRBJ2-3; maybe TRBD1 (6 bases). Germline-derived CDR1 and CDR2 are SQVTM and ANQGSEA. Trimming cost V 7 bases and J 3 bases, with 14 bases left between them. This CDR3 comprises 13 residues. The CDR3 spells CSAIGQSTDTQYF. The CDR3, as DNA: TGCAGCGCCATTGGACAGTCAACAGATACGCAGTATTTT.

This chain connects TRBV5-6 to TRBJ1-2, with a weak D call TRBD1 (5 bases). CDR3 length: 13 amino acids. The ends were cut back, 1 base at V and 5 bases at J, with 9 bases in the middle. Germline CDR1 SGHDT, CDR2 YYEEEE. Written as DNA, the CDR3 is TGTGCCAGCAGCTTGCCGTCAGGGTATGGCTACACCTTC. Encoded protein: CASSLPSGYGYTF.

The V gene is TRBV19, the J gene TRBJ2-7; a possible D gene is TRBD1 (6 bases). V lost 6 bases and J 0 bases, leaving 12 bases between the germline ends. The germline CDR1 and CDR2 sequences are LNHDA and SQIVND (reference sequence). The CDR3 length is 14 residues. The CDR3 nucleotides read TGTGCCAGTAGCTGGACAGAAAGCTCCTACGAGCAGTACTTC. Encoded protein: CASSWTESSYEQYF.

This chain uses TRBV7-2 with TRBJ2-2, with D unclear. This CDR3 is built from 13 residues. Germline V lookup: CDR1 SGHTA, CDR2 FQGNSA. V was trimmed by 1 base and J by 6 bases, leaving 6 bases between them. The CDR3 DNA follows: TGTGCCAGCAGCTTAGATTCGGCCGGGGAGCTGTTTTTT. As protein: CASSLDSAGELFF.

The V and J genes are TRBV14 and TRBJ2-2, with TRBD2 matching 9 bases. The J segment lost 5 bases and the V segment lost 9 bases, leaving 7 bases of the junction unmatched. Per germline, CDR1 SGHDN and CDR2 FVKESK. The CDR3 covers 14 residues. The CDR3 loop reads CASSLAGRTGELFF. The CDR3 DNA follows: TGTGCCAGTTCGCTAGCGGGAAGAACCGGGGAGCTGTTTTTT. Complete variable domain (other parts from reference TRBV14 and TRBJ2-2): EAGVTQFPSHSVIEKGQTVTLRCDPISGHDNLYWYRRVMGKEIKFLLHFVKESKQDESGMPNNRFLAERTGGTYSTLKVQPAELEDSGVYFCASSLAGRTGELFFGEGSRLTVL.

This chain connects TRBV6-8 to TRBJ2-1, with 12 bases that match TRBD2. With V trimmed by 5 bases and J by 9 bases, 8 bases remained unmatched. Germline loops: CDR1 MNHGY, CDR2 SAAAGT. The length of the CDR3 is 15 residues. The CDR3 nucleotides read TGTGCCAGCAGTAATCTAGCGGGGGGGCCGAGTGAGCAGTTCTTC. This sequence encodes CASSNLAGGPSEQFF.

This chain connects TRBV13 to TRBJ2-5; 7 bases are a match to TRBD1. The ends lost 1 base at V and 1 base at J; junction bases unmatched: 3. The germline CDR1 and CDR2 sequences are PRHDT and FYEKMQ (reference sequence). The CDR3 is 15 amino acids. The CDR3 loop reads CASSLEGAGQETQYF. CDR3 coding DNA: TGTGCCAGCAGCTTAGAGGGGGCGGGCCAAGAGACCCAGTACTTC. The full variable domain, completed using reference TRBV13 and TRBJ2-5, is AAGVIQSPRHLIKEKRETATLKCYPIPRHDTVYWYQQGPGQDPQFLISFYEKMQSDKGSIPDRFSAQQFSDYHSELNMSSLELGDSALYFCASSLEGAGQETQYFGPGTRLLVL.

V is TRBV2 and J is TRBJ2-7, with 8 nucleotides matching TRBD1. Germline V gene sequence: CDR1 SNHLY, CDR2 FYNNEI. With V trimmed by 8 bases and J by 1 base, 16 bases remained unmatched. This CDR3 spans 17 amino acids. CDR3 loop: CASLVKVGQGRSYEQYF. CDR3 bases: TGTGCCAGCCTGGTTAAGGTCGGACAGGGTAGATCCTACGAGCAGTACTTC.

The chain has TRBV9 and TRBJ2-6, with a tentative D call TRBD1 (6 bases). This CDR3 has 15 residues. The germline CDR1 and CDR2 sequences are SGDLS and YYNGEE. Trimming stripped 7 bases from V and 4 bases from J, with 15 bases between. CDR3 sequence: CASRAPGAGANVLTF. The DNA for the CDR3 is TGTGCCAGCCGCGCACCAGGGGCCGGGGCCAACGTCCTGACTTTC.

This clone was detected once. This chain connects TRBV27 to TRBJ2-5; tentatively, D is TRBD1 or TRBD2 (5 bases each). Trimming removed 2 bases from V and 5 bases from J, with 15 bases in between. The CDR3 is made up of 15 amino acids. The germline gives CDR1 MNHEY, CDR2 SMNVEV (reference sequence). CDR3 coding DNA: TGTGCCAGCAGTTTACGGCAGGGCTCGGGGGAGACCCAGTACTTC. This codes for CASSLRQGSGETQYF.

The chain is built from TRBV25-1 and TRBJ2-1; 9 nucleotides line up with TRBD1. V lost 7 bases to trimming and J lost 3 bases; unmatched junction nucleotides: 10. CDR1 is MGHDK, CDR2 SYGVNS, per germline. CDR3 length equals 16 residues. CDR3 residues: CASTPRDRDYYNEQFF. CDR3 DNA: TGTGCCAGCACCCCCCGGGACAGGGACTACTACAATGAGCAGTTCTTC.

This clone was detected once. This chain links TRBV10-2 with TRBJ1-2; possibly TRBD1 for D (5 bases). CDR3 size: 13 residues. Between the trimmed V and J ends, which lost 6 bases and 2 bases, there was a span of 10 bases. Germline values: CDR1 WSHSY, CDR2 SAAADI. CDR3 sequence reads: CASSPRGNYGYTF. The CDR3 bases are TGCGCCAGCAGCCCTAGGGGAAACTATGGCTACACCTTC.